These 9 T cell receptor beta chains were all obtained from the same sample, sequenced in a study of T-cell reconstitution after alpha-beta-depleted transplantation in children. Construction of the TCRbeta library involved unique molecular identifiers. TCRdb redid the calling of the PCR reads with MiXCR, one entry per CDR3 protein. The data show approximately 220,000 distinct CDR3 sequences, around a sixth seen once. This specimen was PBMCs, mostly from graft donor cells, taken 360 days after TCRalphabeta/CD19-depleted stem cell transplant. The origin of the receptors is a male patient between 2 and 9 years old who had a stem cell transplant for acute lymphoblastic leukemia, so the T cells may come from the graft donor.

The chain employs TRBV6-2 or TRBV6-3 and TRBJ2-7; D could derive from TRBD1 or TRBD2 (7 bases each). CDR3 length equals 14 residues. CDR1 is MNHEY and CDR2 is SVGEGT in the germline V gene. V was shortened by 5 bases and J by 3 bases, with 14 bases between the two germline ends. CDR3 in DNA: TGTGCCAGCAGTCGGGGGGACAGTTTCTACGAGCAGTACTTC. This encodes CASSRGDSFYEQYF.

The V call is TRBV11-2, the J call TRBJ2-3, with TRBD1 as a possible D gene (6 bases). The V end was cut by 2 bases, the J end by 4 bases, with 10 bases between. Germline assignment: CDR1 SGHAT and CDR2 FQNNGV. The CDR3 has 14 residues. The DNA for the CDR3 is TGTGCCAGCAGCTTATCGGGACAAGCAGATACGCAGTATTTT. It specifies CASSLSGQADTQYF.

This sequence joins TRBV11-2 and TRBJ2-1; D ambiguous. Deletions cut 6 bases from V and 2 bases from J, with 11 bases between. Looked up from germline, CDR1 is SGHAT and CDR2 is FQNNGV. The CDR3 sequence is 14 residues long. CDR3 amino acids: CASSSRSPYNEQFF. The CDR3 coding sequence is TGTGCCAGCAGTAGCAGGTCGCCCTACAATGAGCAGTTCTTC.

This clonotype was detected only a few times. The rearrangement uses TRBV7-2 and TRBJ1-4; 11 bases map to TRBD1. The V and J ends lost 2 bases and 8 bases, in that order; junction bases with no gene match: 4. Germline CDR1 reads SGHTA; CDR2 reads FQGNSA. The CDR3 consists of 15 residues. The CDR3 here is CASSLMGQGVEKLFF. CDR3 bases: TGTGCCAGCAGCTTAATGGGACAGGGGGTGGAAAAACTGTTTTTT.

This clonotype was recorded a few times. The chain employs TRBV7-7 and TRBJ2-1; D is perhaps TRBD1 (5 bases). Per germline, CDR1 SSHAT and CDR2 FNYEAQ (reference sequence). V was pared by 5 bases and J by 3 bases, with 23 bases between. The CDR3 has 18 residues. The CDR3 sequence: CASSPSPGSLGVYNEQFF. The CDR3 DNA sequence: TGTGCCAGCAGCCCCAGTCCGGGCAGCCTAGGGGTCTACAATGAGCAGTTCTTC.

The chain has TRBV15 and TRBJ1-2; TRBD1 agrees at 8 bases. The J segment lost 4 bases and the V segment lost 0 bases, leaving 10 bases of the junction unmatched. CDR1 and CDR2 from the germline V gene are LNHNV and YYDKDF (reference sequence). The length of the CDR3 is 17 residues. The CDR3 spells CATSRDPSAGGPYGYTF. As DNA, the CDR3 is TGTGCCACCAGCAGAGATCCCTCGGCAGGGGGCCCCTATGGCTACACCTTC.

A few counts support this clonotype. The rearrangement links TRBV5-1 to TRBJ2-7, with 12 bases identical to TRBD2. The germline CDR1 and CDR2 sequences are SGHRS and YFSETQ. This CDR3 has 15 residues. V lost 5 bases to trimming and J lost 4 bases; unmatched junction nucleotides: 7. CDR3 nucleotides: TGCGCCAGCAGTTCGATGGGACTAGCGGGTTACGAGCAGTACTTC. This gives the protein CASSSMGLAGYEQYF.

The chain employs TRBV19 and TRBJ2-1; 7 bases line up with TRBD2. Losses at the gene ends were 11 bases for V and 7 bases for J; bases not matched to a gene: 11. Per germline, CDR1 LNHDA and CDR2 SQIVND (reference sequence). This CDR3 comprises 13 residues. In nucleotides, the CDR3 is TGTGCCCACGGGCGGGACTACCGAAATGAGCAGTTCTTC. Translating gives CAHGRDYRNEQFF.

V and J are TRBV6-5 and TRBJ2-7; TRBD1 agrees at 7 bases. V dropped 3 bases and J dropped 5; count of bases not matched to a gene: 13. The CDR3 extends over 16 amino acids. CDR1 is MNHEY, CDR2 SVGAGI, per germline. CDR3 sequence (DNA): TGTGCCAGCAGTTATTTGGGGACAGACAGCCTTCACGAGCAGTACTTC. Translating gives CASSYLGTDSLHEQYF.